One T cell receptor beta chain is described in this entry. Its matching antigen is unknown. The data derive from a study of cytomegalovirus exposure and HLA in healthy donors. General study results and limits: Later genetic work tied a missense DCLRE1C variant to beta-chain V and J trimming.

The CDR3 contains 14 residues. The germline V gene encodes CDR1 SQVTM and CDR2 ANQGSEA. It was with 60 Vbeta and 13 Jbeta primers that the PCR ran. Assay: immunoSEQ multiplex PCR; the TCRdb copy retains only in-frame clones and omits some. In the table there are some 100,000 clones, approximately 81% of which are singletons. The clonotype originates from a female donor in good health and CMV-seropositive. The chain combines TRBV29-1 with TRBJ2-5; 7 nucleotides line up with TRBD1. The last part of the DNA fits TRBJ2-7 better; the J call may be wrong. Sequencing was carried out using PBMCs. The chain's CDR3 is CSVEDDRDGYEQYF. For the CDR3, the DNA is TGCAGCGTTGAAGATGACAGGGATGGGTACGAGCAGTACTTC.